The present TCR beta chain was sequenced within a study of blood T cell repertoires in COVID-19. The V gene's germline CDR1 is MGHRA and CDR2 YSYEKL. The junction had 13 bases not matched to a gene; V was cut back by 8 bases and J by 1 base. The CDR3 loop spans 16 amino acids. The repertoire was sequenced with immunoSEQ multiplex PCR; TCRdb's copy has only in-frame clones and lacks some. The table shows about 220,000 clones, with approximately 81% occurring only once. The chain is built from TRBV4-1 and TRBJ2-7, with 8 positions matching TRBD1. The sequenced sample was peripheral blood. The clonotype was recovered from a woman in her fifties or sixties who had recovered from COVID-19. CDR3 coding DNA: TGCGCCAGCGGGGATGGGAACAGGGGGTTTTCCTACGAGCAGTACTTC. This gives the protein CASGDGNRGFSYEQYF.